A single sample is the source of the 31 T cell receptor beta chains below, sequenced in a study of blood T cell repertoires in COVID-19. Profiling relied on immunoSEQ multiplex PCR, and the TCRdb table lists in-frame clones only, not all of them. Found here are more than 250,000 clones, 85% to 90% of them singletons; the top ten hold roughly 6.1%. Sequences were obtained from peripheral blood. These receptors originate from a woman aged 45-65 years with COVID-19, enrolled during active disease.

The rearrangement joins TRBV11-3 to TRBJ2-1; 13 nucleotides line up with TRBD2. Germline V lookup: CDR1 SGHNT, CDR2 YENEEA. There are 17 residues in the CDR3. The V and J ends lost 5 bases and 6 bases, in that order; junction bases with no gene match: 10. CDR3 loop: CASSPNHGTSGINEQFF. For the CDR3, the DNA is TGTGCCAGCAGCCCAAACCACGGGACTAGCGGGATCAATGAGCAGTTCTTC.

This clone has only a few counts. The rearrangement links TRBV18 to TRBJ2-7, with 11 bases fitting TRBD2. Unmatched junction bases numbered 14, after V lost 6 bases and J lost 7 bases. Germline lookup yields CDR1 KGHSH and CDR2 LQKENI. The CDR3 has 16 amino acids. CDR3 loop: CASSISGLAGGLEQYF. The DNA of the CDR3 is TGTGCCAGCTCCATAAGCGGGCTAGCGGGAGGTCTTGAGCAGTACTTC. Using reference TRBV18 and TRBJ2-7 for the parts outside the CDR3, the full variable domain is NAGVMQNPRHLVRRRGQEARLRCSPMKGHSHVYWYRQLPEEGLKFMVYLQKENIIDESGMPKERFSAEFPKEGPSILRIQQVVRGDSAAYFCASSISGLAGGLEQYFGPGTRLTVT.

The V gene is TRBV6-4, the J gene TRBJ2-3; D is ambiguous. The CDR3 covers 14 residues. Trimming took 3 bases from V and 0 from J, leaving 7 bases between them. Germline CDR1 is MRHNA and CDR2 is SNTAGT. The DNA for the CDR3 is TGTGCCAGCAGTGATTCCAGAAGCACAGATACGCAGTATTTT. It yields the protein CASSDSRSTDTQYF.

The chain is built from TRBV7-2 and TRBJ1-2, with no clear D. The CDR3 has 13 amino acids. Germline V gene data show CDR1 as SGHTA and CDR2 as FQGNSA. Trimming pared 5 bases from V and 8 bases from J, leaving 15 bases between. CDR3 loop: CASSPGVTSGYTF. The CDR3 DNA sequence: TGTGCCAGCAGCCCCGGCGTGACATCGGGCTACACCTTC. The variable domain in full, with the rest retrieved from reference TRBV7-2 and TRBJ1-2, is GAGVSQSPSNKVTEKGKDVELRCDPISGHTALYWYRQSLGQGLEFLIYFQGNSAPDKSGLPSDRFSAERTGGSVSTLTIQRTQQEDSAVYLCASSPGVTSGYTFGSGTRLTVV.

CDR3 bases: TGTGCCAGCAGCTCGACAGGGGCTGGAAACACCATATATTTT. It is translated as CASSSTGAGNTIYF. J is TRBJ1-3 and V is TRBV27, with TRBD1 matching over 8 bases. Germline V gene lookup returns CDR1 MNHEY and CDR2 SMNVEV (reference sequence). This CDR3 is built from 14 residues. The J segment lost 2 bases and the V segment lost 6 bases, leaving 3 bases of the junction unmatched.

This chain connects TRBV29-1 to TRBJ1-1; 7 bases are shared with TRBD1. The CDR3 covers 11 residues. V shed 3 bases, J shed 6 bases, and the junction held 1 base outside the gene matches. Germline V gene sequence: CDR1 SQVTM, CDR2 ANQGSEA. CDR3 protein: CSVDQGAEAFF. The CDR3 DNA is TGCAGCGTTGACCAGGGGGCTGAAGCTTTCTTT.

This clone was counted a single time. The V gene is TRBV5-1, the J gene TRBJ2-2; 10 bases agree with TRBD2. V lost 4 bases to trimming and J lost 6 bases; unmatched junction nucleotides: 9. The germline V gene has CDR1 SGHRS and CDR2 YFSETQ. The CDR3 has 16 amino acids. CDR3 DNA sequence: TGCGCCAGCAGCCCGAGCGGGAGGGCCATGGCCGGGGAGCTGTTTTTT. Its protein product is CASSPSGRAMAGELFF.

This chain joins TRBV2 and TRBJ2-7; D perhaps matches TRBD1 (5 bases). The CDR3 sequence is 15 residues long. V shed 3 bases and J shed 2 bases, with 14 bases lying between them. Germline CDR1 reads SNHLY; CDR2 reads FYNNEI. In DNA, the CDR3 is TGTGCCAGCAGTGAGGGAAGGGGTAGTACCTACGAGCAGTACTTC. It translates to CASSEGRGSTYEQYF.

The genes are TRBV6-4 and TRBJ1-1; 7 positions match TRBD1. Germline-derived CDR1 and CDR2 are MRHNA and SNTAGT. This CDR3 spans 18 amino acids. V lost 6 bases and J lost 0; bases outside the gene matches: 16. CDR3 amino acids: CASRTDRKALNMNTEAFF. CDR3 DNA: TGTGCCAGCAGAACGGACAGGAAAGCCCTAAACATGAACACTGAAGCTTTCTTT.

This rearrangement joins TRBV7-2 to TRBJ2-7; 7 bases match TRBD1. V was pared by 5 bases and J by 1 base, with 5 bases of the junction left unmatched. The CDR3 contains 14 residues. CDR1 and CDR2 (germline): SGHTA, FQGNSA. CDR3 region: CASSHRQGSYEQYF. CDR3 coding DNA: TGTGCCAGCAGCCATCGACAGGGTTCCTACGAGCAGTACTTC.

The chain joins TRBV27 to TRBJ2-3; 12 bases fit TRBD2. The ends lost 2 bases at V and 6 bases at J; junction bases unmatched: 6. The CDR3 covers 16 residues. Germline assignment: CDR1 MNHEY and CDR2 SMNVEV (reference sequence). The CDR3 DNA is TGTGCCAGCAGTTTAAGACTAGCGGGAGTAGGGGATACGCAGTATTTT. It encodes CASSLRLAGVGDTQYF.

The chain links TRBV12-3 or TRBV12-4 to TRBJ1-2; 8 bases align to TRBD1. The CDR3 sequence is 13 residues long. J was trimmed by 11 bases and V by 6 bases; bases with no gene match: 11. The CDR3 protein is CASRLAGGRGYTF. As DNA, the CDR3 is TGTGCCAGCAGACTTGCAGGGGGCCGAGGTTACACCTTC.

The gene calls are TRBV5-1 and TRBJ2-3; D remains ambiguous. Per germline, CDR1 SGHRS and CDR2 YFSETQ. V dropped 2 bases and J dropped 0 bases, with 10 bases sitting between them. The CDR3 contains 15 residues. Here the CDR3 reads CASSLDAASTDTQYF. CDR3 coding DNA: TGCGCCAGCAGCTTAGACGCGGCTAGCACAGATACGCAGTATTTT.

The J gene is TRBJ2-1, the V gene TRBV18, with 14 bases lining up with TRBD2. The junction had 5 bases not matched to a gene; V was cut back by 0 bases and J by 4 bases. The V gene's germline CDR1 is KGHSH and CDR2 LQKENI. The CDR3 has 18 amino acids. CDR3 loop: CASSPPSTSGRGYNEQFF. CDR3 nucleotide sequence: TGTGCCAGCTCACCACCGTCGACTAGCGGGAGGGGTTACAATGAGCAGTTCTTC.

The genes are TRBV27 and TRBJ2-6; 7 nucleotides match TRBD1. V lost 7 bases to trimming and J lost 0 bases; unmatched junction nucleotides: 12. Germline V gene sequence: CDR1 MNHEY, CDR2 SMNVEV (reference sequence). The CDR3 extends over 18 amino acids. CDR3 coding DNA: TGTGCCAGCACCCTATGGGCAGGGGACAGCTCTGGGGCCAACGTCCTGACTTTC. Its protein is CASTLWAGDSSGANVLTF.

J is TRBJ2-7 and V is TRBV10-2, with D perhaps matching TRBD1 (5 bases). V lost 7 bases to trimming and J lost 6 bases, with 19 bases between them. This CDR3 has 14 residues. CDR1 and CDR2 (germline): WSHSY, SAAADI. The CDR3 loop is CASKPREPTSEQYF. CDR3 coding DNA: TGCGCCAGCAAGCCCAGGGAACCTACTTCCGAGCAGTACTTC.

CDR3 sequence: CASSSSQGGAYEQYF. CDR3 DNA sequence: TGTGCCAGCAGTTCCTCGCAGGGGGGAGCCTACGAGCAGTACTTC. The chain employs TRBV6-5 and TRBJ2-7, with D possibly TRBD1 on 7 matching bases. This CDR3 comprises 15 residues. Germline-derived CDR1 and CDR2 are MNHEY and SVGAGI. Trimming took off 4 bases at V and 2 bases at J, with 15 bases between the two ends.

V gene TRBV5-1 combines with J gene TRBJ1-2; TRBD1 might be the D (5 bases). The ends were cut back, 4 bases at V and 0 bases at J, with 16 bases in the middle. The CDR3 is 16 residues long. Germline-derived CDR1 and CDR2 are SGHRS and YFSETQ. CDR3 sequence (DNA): TGCGCCAGCAGCCTTAGGCAGGGCGGAGCTAACTATGGCTACACCTTC. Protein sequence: CASSLRQGGANYGYTF.

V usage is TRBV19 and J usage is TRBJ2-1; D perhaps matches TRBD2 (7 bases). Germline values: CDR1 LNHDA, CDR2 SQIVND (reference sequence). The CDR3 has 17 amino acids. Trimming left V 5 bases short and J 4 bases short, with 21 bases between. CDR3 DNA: TGTGCCAGTAGTTGGGGACTAAACCGGGGGCCTTACAATGAGCAGTTCTTC. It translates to CASSWGLNRGPYNEQFF.

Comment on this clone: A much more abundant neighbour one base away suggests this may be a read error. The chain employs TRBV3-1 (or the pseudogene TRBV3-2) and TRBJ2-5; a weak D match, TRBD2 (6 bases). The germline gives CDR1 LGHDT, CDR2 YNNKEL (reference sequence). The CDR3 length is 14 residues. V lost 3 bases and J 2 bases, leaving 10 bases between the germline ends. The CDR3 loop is CASSHGTVQETQYF. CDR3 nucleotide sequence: TGTGCCAGCAGCCACGGGACTGTACAAGAGACCCAGTACTTC.

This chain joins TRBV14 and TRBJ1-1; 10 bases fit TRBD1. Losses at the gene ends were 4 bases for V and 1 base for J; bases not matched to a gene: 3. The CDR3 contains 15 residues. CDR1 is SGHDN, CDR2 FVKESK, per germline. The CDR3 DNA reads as TGTGCCAGCAGCCTACGGACAGGGGGGAACACTGAAGCTTTCTTT. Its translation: CASSLRTGGNTEAFF.

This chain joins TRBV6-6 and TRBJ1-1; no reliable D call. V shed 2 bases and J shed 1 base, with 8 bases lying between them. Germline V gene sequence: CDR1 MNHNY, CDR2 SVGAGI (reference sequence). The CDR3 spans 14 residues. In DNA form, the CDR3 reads TGTGCCAGCAGTTACCGGGGAGAGAACACTGAAGCTTTCTTT. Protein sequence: CASSYRGENTEAFF.

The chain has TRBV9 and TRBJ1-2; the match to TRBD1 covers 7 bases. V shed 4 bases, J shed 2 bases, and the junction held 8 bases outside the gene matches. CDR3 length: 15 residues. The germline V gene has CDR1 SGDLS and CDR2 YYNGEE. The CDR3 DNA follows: TGTGCCAGCAGCATTAGACCGGGACAGAACTATGGCTACACCTTC. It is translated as CASSIRPGQNYGYTF.

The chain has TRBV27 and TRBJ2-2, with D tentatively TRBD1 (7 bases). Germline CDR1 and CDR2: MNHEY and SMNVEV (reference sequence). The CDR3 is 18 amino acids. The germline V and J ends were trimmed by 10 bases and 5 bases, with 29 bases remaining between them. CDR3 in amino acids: CANPNRSIPGGLTGELFF. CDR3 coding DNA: TGTGCCAATCCCAACCGATCAATCCCAGGGGGGCTAACCGGGGAGCTGTTTTTT.

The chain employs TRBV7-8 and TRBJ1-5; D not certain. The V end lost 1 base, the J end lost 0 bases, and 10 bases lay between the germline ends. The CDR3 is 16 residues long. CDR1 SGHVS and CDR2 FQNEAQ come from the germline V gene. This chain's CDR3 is CASSLGRGGSNQPQHF. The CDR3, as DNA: TGTGCCAGCAGCTTAGGGCGGGGAGGTAGCAATCAGCCCCAGCATTTT.

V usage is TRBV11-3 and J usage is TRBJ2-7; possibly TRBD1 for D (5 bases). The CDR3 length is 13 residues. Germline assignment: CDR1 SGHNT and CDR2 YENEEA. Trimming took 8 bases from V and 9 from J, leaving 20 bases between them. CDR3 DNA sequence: TGTGCCAGCCTTTGGGGCTTCCATTACCTGCAGTACTTC. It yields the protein CASLWGFHYLQYF.

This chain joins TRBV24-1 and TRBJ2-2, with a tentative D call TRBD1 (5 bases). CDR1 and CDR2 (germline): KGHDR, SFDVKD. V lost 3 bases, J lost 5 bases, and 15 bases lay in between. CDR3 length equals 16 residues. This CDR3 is CATSDASLTGTGELFF. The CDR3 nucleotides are TGTGCCACCAGTGATGCGTCCCTAACAGGTACCGGGGAGCTGTTTTTT.

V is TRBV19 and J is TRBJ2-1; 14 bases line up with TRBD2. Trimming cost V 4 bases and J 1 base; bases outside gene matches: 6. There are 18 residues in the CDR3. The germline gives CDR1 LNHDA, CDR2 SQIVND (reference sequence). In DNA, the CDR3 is TGTGCCAGTAGTACGACGGGACTAGCGGGAGATTCCTACAATGAGCAGTTCTTC. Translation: CASSTTGLAGDSYNEQFF.

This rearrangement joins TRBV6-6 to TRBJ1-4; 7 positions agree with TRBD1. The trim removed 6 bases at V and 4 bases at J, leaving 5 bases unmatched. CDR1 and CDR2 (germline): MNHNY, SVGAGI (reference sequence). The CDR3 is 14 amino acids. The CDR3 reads CASSVQGINEKLFF. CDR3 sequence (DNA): TGTGCCAGCAGCGTACAGGGGATTAATGAAAAACTGTTTTTT.

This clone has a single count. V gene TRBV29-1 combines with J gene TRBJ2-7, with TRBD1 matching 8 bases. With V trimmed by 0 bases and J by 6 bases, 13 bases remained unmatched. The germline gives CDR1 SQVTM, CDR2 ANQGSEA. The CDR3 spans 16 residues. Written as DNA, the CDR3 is TGCAGCGTTGAAGACCCCGGACAGGGCTCTACGACCGAGCAGTACTTC. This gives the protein CSVEDPGQGSTTEQYF.

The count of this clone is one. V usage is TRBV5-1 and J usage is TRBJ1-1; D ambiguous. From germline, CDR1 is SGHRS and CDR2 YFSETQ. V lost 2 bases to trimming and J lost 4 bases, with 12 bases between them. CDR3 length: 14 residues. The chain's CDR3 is CASSFGSLSTEAFF. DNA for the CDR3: TGCGCCAGCAGCTTCGGGAGCCTGAGCACTGAAGCTTTCTTT.